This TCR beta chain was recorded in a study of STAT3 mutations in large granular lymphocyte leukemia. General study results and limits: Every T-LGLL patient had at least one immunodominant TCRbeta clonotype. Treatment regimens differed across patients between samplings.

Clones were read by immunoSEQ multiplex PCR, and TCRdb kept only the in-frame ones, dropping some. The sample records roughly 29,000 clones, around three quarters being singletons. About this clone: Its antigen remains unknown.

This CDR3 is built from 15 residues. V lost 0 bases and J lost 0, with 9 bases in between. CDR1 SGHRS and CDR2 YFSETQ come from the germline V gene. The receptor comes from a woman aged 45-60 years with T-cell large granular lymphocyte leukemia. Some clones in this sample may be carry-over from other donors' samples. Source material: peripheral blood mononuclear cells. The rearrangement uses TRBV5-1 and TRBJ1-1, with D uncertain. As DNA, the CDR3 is TGCGCCAGCAGCTTGGTTCCGTCCATGAACACTGAAGCTTTCTTT. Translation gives CASSLVPSMNTEAFF.